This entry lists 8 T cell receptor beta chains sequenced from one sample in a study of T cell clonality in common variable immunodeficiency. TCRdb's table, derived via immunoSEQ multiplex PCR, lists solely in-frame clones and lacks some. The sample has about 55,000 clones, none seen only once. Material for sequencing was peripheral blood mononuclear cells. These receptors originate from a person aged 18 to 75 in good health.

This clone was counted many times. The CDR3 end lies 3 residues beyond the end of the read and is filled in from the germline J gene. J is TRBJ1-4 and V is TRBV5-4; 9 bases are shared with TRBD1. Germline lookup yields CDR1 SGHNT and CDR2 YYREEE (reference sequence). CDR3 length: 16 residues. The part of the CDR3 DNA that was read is TGTGCCAGCAGCTTGGTAACAGGGGGCGGTAATTCACCA. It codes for CASSLVTGGGNSP. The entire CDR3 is CASSLVTGGGNSPLFF.

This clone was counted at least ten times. The DNA read from the CDR3 is TGTGCCAGTAGCGATACCGGGACAGGGGGGTGGGGGAGCAATCAGCCC. Its protein is CASSDTGTGGWGSNQP. The full CDR3 sequence reads CASSDTGTGGWGSNQPQHF. This chain connects TRBV19 to TRBJ1-5; 11 nucleotides agree with TRBD1. With the read ending 3 residues before the CDR3 end, the germline J gene is used to fill in that end. The germline CDR1 and CDR2 sequences are LNHDA and SQIVND (reference sequence). This CDR3 contains 19 residues. V lost 6 bases, J lost 1 base, and 14 bases stayed unmatched.

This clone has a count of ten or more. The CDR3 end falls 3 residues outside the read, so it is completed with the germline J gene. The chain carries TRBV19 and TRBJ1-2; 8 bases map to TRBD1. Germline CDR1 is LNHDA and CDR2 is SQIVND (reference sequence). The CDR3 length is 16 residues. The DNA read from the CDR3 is TGTGCCATCCCAATAAGGGCAGGGGGCGCCCAGGGGGGC. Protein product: CAIPIRAGGAQGG. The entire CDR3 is CAIPIRAGGAQGGYTF.

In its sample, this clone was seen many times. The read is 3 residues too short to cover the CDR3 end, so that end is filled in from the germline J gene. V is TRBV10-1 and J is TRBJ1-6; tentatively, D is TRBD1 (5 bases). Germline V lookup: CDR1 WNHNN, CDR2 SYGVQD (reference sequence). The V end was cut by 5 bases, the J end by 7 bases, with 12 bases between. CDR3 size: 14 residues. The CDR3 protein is CASSTGVENSPLHF. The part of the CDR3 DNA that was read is TGCGCCAGCAGTACGGGGGTTGAAAATTCACCC.

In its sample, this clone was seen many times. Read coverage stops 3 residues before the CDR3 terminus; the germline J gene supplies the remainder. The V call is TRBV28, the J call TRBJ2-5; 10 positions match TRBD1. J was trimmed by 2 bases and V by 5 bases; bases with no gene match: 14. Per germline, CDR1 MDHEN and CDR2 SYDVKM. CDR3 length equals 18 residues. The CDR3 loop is CASSAAFGTGDNQETQYF. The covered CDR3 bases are TGTGCCAGCAGTGCCGCATTCGGGACAGGGGATAATCAAGAGACC.

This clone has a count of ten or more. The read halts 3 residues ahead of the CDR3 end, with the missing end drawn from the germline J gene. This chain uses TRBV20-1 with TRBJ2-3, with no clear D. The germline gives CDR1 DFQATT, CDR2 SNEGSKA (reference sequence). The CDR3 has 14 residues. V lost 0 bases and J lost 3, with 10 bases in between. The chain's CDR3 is CSARDPGGTDTQYF. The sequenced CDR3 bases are TGCAGTGCTAGAGATCCGGGTGGGACAGATACG.

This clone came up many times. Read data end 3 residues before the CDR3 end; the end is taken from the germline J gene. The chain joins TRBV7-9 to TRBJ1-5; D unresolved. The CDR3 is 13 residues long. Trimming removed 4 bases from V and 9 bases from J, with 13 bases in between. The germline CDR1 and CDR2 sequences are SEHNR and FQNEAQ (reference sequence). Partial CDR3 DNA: TGTGCCAGCAGCTCCGGATACGGGTGGCCC. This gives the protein CASSSGYGWP. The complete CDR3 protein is CASSSGYGWPQHF.

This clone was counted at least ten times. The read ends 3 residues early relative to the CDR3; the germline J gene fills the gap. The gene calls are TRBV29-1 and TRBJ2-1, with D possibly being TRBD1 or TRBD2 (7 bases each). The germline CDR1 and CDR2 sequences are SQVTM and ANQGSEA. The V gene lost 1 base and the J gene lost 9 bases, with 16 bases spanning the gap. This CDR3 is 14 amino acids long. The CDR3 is CSVEGRGGGSEQFF. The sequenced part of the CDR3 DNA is TGCAGCGTTGAAGGCAGGGGAGGGGGCAGTGAG.